This T cell receptor (beta chain) is drawn from a study of tumor-infiltrating lymphocytes in localized non-small cell lung cancer. This CDR3 comprises 12 residues. The V gene lost 4 bases and the J gene lost 7 bases, with 12 bases spanning the gap. Germline V gene lookup returns CDR1 SGDLS and CDR2 YYNGEE. Profiling relied on immunoSEQ multiplex PCR, and the TCRdb table lists in-frame clones only, not all of them. The sample contains approximately 15,000 clones, almost 70% of which appear only once. The sequence derives from a human donor with non-small cell lung cancer. The sample was lung tumor tissue. The chain carries TRBV9 and TRBJ2-7; unclear D gene. CDR3: CASSKTVDEQYF. The CDR3, as DNA: TGTGCCAGCAGCAAAACAGTTGATGAGCAGTACTTC. The whole variable domain, remainder taken from reference TRBV9 and TRBJ2-7, is DSGVTQTPKHLITATGQRVTLRCSPRSGDLSVYWYQQSLDQGLQFLIQYYNGEERAKGNILERFSAQQFPDLHSELNLSSLELGDSALYFCASSKTVDEQYFGPGTRLTVT.